A selection of T cell receptor beta chains follows, all from one sample in a study of radiotherapy plus CTLA-4 blockade in lung cancer. The table came from immunoSEQ multiplex PCR; TCRdb's copy has only in-frame clones and leaves some out. The sample carries 65,000 to 100,000 clones, roughly four fifths recorded once. The source was peripheral blood, collected from a patient treated with radiotherapy plus ipilimumab. These TCRs come from a human donor with non-small cell lung cancer who had stable disease on radiotherapy plus ipilimumab. The CDR3 runs from the conserved cysteine through the conserved F or W. The D gene is left open where the match is weak. Clone size is not always given. Where it is, it says once, few, many or a class for expanded clones.

v_call	clone_size	cdr3_length	d_call	j_call	cdr3_aa	cdr3_nt
TRBV6-1	.	15	TRBD2	TRBJ2-3	CASGRSSGSADTQYF	TGTGCCAGCGGTAGGTCTAGCGGGAGCGCAGATACGCAGTATTTT
TRBV7-9	.	15	.	TRBJ2-3	CASSGRSPISPTQYF	TGTGCCAGCAGCGGACGGAGTCCCATCTCACCTACGCAGTATTTT
TRBV10-3	.	11	.	TRBJ2-7	CAISSLDEQYF	TGTGCCATATCTAGTTTGGACGAGCAGTACTTC
TRBV5-1	.	14	.	TRBJ2-7	CASSSRDKSYEQYF	TGCGCCAGCAGCTCCCGGGACAAGAGCTACGAGCAGTACTTC
TRBV7-9	.	14	.	TRBJ1-1	CASSFLGKNTEAFF	TGTGCCAGCAGCTTCTTGGGGAAGAACACTGAAGCTTTCTTT
TRBV28	.	15	.	TRBJ1-3	CASTSRPYSGNTIYF	TGTGCCAGCACGTCCAGGCCCTACTCTGGAAACACCATATATTTT
TRBV28	.	14	.	TRBJ1-2	CASSRDLLNYGYTF	TGTGCCAGCAGTCGGGACCTTTTAAACTATGGCTACACCTTC
TRBV19	.	17	.	TRBJ2-3	CASSTRTGAGVTDTQYF	TGTGCCAGTAGTACCCGGACTGGAGCAGGAGTCACAGATACGCAGTATTTT
TRBV7-3	.	15	TRBD1	TRBJ2-7	CASSRDPGQGNEQYF	TGTGCCAGCAGCCGAGATCCGGGACAGGGTAACGAGCAGTACTTC
TRBV18	once	15	.	TRBJ2-7	CASSPRGANAYEQYF	TGTGCCAGCTCACCACGAGGGGCGAATGCCTACGAGCAGTACTTC
TRBV28	.	15	.	TRBJ1-2	CASTVGTLSNYGYTF	TGTGCCAGCACAGTCGGGACACTGAGTAACTATGGCTACACCTTC
TRBV11-2	.	15	.	TRBJ2-7	CASSVQGVRAYEQYF	TGTGCCAGCAGCGTCCAGGGTGTAAGGGCCTACGAGCAGTACTTC
TRBV30	.	15	TRBD2	TRBJ2-1	CAWSAPLAGGSEQFF	TGTGCCTGGAGTGCCCCACTAGCGGGTGGAAGTGAGCAGTTCTTC
TRBV11-2	.	15	.	TRBJ1-1	CASSSRAPGRTEAFF	TGTGCCAGCAGCTCCCGGGCCCCGGGAAGGACTGAAGCTTTCTTT
TRBV7-2	.	16	TRBD2	TRBJ2-2	CASTSRHGGAVGELFF	TGTGCCAGCACCTCCCGACACGGGGGGGCCGTCGGGGAGCTGTTTTTT
TRBV10-3	.	12	TRBD1	TRBJ1-2	CAVQTGRGGYTF	TGTGCCGTCCAGACAGGGAGAGGCGGCTACACCTTC